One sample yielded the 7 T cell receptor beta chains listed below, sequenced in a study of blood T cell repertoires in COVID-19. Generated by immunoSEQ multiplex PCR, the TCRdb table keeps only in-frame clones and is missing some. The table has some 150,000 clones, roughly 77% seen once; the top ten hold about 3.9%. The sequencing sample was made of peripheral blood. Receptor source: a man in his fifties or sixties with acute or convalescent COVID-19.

The CDR3 sequence: CASSSPGLAGNKFYYNEQFF. In nucleotides, the CDR3 is TGTGCCAGCAGTTCCCCAGGACTAGCGGGGAATAAATTCTATTACAATGAGCAGTTCTTC. The chain links TRBV28 to TRBJ2-1; 12 nucleotides agree with TRBD2. Unmatched junction bases numbered 17, after V lost 4 bases and J lost 4 bases. There are 20 residues in the CDR3. From germline, CDR1 is MDHEN and CDR2 SYDVKM.

The CDR3 nucleotides are TGTGCCAGCAGCAAAGCGTCAGGGGGCAAACAGCCCCAGCATTTT. Translated: CASSKASGGKQPQHF. This rearrangement joins TRBV21-1 to TRBJ1-5; TRBD1 is the table's D call and was not checked against the DNA. TRBV21-1 is a pseudogene segment. The CDR3 covers 15 residues.

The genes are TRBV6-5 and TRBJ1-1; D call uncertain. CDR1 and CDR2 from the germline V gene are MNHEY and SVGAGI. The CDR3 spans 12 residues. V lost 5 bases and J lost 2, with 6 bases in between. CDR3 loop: CASSRVNTEAFF. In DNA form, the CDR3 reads TGTGCCAGCAGTCGGGTCAACACTGAAGCTTTCTTT.

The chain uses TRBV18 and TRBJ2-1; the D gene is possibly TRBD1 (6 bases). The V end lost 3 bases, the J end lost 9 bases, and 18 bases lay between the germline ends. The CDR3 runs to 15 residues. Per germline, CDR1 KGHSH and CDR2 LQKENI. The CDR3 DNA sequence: TGTGCCAGCTCACCCGACAGGACACGCGATGGTGAGCAGTTCTTC. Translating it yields CASSPDRTRDGEQFF.

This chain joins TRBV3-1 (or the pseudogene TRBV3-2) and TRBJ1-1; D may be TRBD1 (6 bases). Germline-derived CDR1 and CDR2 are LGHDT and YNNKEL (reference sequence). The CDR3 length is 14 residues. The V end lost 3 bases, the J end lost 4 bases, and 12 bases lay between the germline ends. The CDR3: CASSQGHRPTEAFF. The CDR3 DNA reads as TGTGCCAGCAGCCAGGGACACCGACCCACTGAAGCTTTCTTT.

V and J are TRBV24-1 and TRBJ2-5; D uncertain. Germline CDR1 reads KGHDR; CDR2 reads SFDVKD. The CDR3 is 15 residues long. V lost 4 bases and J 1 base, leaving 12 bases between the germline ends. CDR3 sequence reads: CATSDPGSPQETQYF. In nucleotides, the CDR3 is TGTGCCACCAGTGACCCCGGGTCCCCCCAAGAGACCCAGTACTTC.

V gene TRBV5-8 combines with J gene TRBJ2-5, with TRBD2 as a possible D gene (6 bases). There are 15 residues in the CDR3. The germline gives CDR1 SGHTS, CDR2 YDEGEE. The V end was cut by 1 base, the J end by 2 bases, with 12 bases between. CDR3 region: CASSLRTTAQETQYF. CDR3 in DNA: TGTGCCAGCAGCTTGAGGACTACCGCTCAAGAGACCCAGTACTTC.